What follows describes a single T cell receptor beta chain. These data come from a study of control samples from healthy donors and cancer patients. CDR3 length equals 15 residues. Germline CDR1 and CDR2: SGHRS and YFSETQ. V lost 1 base to trimming and J lost 5 bases, with 13 bases between them. Clones were read by immunoSEQ multiplex PCR, and TCRdb kept only the in-frame ones, dropping some. The profile shows 400,000 to 450,000 clones, 75% to 95% of them singletons. This chain connects TRBV5-1 to TRBJ1-5; D is possibly TRBD1 (5 bases). The origin of this receptor is a man aged 40-49 years with head and neck cancer. Sequenced input: PBMCs. This CDR3 is CASSLMGGGDQPQHF. The CDR3 DNA sequence: TGCGCCAGCAGCTTGATGGGGGGTGGGGATCAGCCCCAGCATTTT.